This T cell receptor (beta chain) was recovered during a study of shared clonotypes between healthy human individuals. It was CD45RO-negative cells, positively selected for CCR7, that made up naive CD8 cells, with terminally differentiated effector memory CD45RA+ cells excluded. Caucasian adults residing in Nashville, Tennessee made up all the donors. From germline, CDR1 is MGHDK and CDR2 SYGVNS. Deletions cut 5 bases from V and 2 bases from J, with 4 bases between. This CDR3 is built from 11 residues. Method: immunoSEQ multiplex PCR; TCRdb's copy keeps in-frame clones and lacks some. The sample has some 2.1 million clones; about 94% are singletons.

This chain uses TRBV25-1 with TRBJ2-7; D not certain. Material: naive CD8+ T cells from PBMCs. The source is a young man in good health. Some clones in this sample may be carry-over from other donors' samples. CDR3 nucleotides: TGTGCCAGCAGTAGAACCTACGAGCAGTACTTC. It translates to CASSRTYEQYF.